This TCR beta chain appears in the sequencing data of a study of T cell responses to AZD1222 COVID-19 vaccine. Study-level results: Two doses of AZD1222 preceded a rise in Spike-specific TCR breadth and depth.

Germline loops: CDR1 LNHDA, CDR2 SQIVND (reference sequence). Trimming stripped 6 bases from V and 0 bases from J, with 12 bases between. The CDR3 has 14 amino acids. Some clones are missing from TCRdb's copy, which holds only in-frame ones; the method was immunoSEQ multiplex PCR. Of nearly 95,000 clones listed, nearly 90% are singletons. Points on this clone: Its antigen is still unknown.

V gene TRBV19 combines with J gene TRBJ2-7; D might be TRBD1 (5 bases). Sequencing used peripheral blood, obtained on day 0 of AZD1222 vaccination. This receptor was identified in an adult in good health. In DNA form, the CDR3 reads TGTGCCAGTAGGGACACATCAGCCTCCTACGAGCAGTACTTC. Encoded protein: CASRDTSASYEQYF.